What follows are 21 T cell receptor beta chains derived from one specimen sequenced in a study of blood T cell repertoires in COVID-19. Profiling relied on immunoSEQ multiplex PCR, and the TCRdb table lists in-frame clones only, not all of them. This table has fewer than 250,000 clones, roughly 80% appearing once. Sequencing was done on a sample of peripheral blood. The source is a woman over 75 with acute or convalescent COVID-19.

This clone has only one observation. This chain connects TRBV5-8 to TRBJ2-2, with D possibly matching TRBD1 (6 bases). Trimming shortened V by 0 bases and J by 6 bases, and 21 bases separated the two germline ends. Germline CDR1 SGHTS, CDR2 YDEGEE. The CDR3 sequence is 18 residues long. The CDR3 loop reads CASSLGVGGRRAPGELFF. For the CDR3, the DNA is TGTGCCAGCAGCTTGGGAGTAGGGGGAAGAAGGGCCCCCGGGGAGCTGTTTTTT.

A single count supports this clone. V usage is TRBV28 and J usage is TRBJ2-1; 8 bases are shared with TRBD1. Trimming took 1 base from V and 6 from J; bases not matched to a gene: 8. CDR3 length: 16 residues. Germline-derived CDR1 and CDR2 are MDHEN and SYDVKM. The CDR3 DNA follows: TGTGCCAGCAGTTTATTAACAGGGGGTCGGGGCAATGAGCAGTTCTTC. This encodes CASSLLTGGRGNEQFF.

This chain uses TRBV10-1 with TRBJ1-2, with 9 positions matching TRBD1. This CDR3 region has 16 residues. V trimming: 6 bases; J trimming: 1 base; junction bases outside the gene matches: 9. CDR1 WNHNN and CDR2 SYGVQD come from the germline V gene (reference sequence). The CDR3 sequence is CASSSTGTGINYGYTF. In DNA form, the CDR3 reads TGCGCCAGCAGCTCCACCGGGACAGGGATTAACTATGGCTACACCTTC.

This sequence joins TRBV5-1 and TRBJ2-7; tentatively, D is TRBD2 (7 bases). The CDR3 consists of 14 residues. Trimming left V 4 bases short and J 3 bases short, with 14 bases between. The germline CDR1 and CDR2 sequences are SGHRS and YFSETQ. The CDR3 bases are TGCGCCAGCAGCCCTGAGGGGGGGGACTACGAGCAGTACTTC. Protein: CASSPEGGDYEQYF.

The V and J genes are TRBV27 and TRBJ1-2; the match to TRBD1 covers 7 bases. V shed 3 bases and J 6 bases; nucleotides not matched to a gene: 4. The CDR3 totals 13 residues. Germline CDR1 MNHEY, CDR2 SMNVEV (reference sequence). CDR3: CASSLYRGNGYTF. As DNA, the CDR3 is TGTGCCAGCAGTTTGTACAGGGGCAATGGCTACACCTTC.

The chain couples TRBV10-3 to TRBJ2-5; 7 positions match TRBD1. J lost 5 bases, V lost 3 bases, and 15 bases had no gene match. The germline CDR1 and CDR2 sequences are ENHRY and SYGVKD. CDR3 length equals 17 residues. This chain's CDR3 is CAISDSLSQGVGETQYF. CDR3 DNA: TGTGCCATCAGTGACTCTCTCTCGCAGGGGGTCGGGGAGACCCAGTACTTC.

V usage is TRBV5-1 and J usage is TRBJ2-3; possibly TRBD1 for D (5 bases). Per the germline V gene, CDR1 is SGHRS and CDR2 is YFSETQ. The V and J ends lost 0 bases and 2 bases respectively, with 13 bases between them. This CDR3 comprises 16 residues. The CDR3 reads CASSLDGEGATDTQYF. The DNA of the CDR3 is TGCGCCAGCAGCTTGGATGGAGAAGGGGCCACAGATACGCAGTATTTT.

The chain carries TRBV30 and TRBJ2-5; 8 bases match TRBD1. V shed 2 bases and J 4 bases; nucleotides not matched to a gene: 6. The germline V gene encodes CDR1 GTSNPN and CDR2 SVGIG (reference sequence). The CDR3 has 14 residues. CDR3 nucleotide sequence: TGTGCCTGGAGTCCGTCGGACAGGGTAGAGACCCAGTACTTC. Its translation: CAWSPSDRVETQYF.

In its sample, this clone was seen a few times. CDR3 DNA sequence: TGTGCCAGCAGCCAAATACGGGGGGATATGAACACTGAAGCTTTCTTT. Amino acids: CASSQIRGDMNTEAFF. The rearrangement joins TRBV5-8 to TRBJ1-1; tentatively, D is TRBD1 (5 bases). V was clipped by 4 bases and J by 0 bases, with 16 bases between them. Germline CDR1 and CDR2: SGHTS and YDEGEE. The CDR3 contains 16 residues.

The chain uses TRBV24-1 and TRBJ2-3, with TRBD1 identical over 12 bases. V was pared by 5 bases and J by 3 bases, with 11 bases of the junction left unmatched. The V gene's germline CDR1 is KGHDR and CDR2 SFDVKD. CDR3 size: 18 residues. In nucleotides, the CDR3 is TGTGCCACCAGTGCCCCGGGACAGGGGGCGCGTATAACAGATACGCAGTATTTT. It translates to CATSAPGQGARITDTQYF.

CDR3 residues: CASSLSQGSYTDTQYF. In DNA, the CDR3 is TGTGCCAGCAGCTTAAGTCAGGGGAGTTACACAGATACGCAGTATTTT. This rearrangement joins TRBV13 to TRBJ2-3; TRBD1 is a possible D gene (6 bases). Looked up from germline, CDR1 is PRHDT and CDR2 is FYEKMQ (reference sequence). Trimming stripped 2 bases from V and 2 bases from J, with 14 bases between. There are 16 residues in the CDR3.

A few counts support this clone. The V and J genes are TRBV6-1 and TRBJ1-5; D gene uncertain. The V gene lost 3 bases and the J gene lost 5 bases, with 8 bases spanning the gap. CDR1 is MNHNS, CDR2 SASEGT, per germline. The CDR3 runs to 13 residues. As DNA, the CDR3 is TGTGCCAGCAGTGACCGAACAGATCAGCCCCAGCATTTT. Translating it yields CASSDRTDQPQHF.

This clone came up a few times. The chain carries TRBV18 and TRBJ1-2; 9 nucleotides agree with TRBD1. V dropped 5 bases and J dropped 8; count of bases not matched to a gene: 9. CDR3 size: 14 residues. Germline CDR1 and CDR2: KGHSH and LQKENI. CDR3 in amino acids: CASSSLDRGWGYTF. CDR3 nucleotides: TGTGCCAGCTCATCCTTGGACAGGGGCTGGGGCTACACCTTC.

V gene TRBV3-1 (or the pseudogene TRBV3-2) combines with J gene TRBJ1-5, with a possible D match to TRBD1 (5 bases). Trimming shortened V by 1 base and J by 9 bases, and 16 bases separated the two germline ends. Germline CDR1 LGHDT, CDR2 YNNKEL (reference sequence). This CDR3 comprises 15 residues. This CDR3 is CASSQGDRTLGPQHF. The CDR3, as DNA: TGTGCCAGCAGCCAAGGAGACAGAACCCTGGGGCCCCAGCATTTT.

Remarks on this clone: Other DNA sequences in this specimen translate into the identical CDR3. The chain carries TRBV9 and TRBJ2-7; 8 bases are a match to TRBD2. This CDR3 is 15 amino acids long. From germline, CDR1 is SGDLS and CDR2 YYNGEE. V lost 0 bases and J lost 3; bases outside the gene matches: 5. CDR3 DNA sequence: TGTGCCAGCAGCGTAGGAGGGGCGGGGGGCTACGAGCAGTACTTC. Translating it yields CASSVGGAGGYEQYF.

This rearrangement joins TRBV11-2 to TRBJ2-3; 8 bases line up with TRBD2. The germline CDR1 and CDR2 sequences are SGHAT and FQNNGV. V lost 1 base to trimming and J lost 2 bases; unmatched junction nucleotides: 5. The CDR3 spans 16 residues. The chain's CDR3 is CASSLVPAGATDTQYF. The CDR3 DNA is TGTGCCAGCAGCTTAGTTCCAGCGGGGGCCACAGATACGCAGTATTTT.

V is TRBV7-9 and J is TRBJ2-6, with TRBD1 identical over 11 bases. The CDR3 length is 19 residues. Germline trimming cut 1 base from V and 4 bases from J; bases unmatched to any gene: 9. Germline CDR1 and CDR2: SEHNR and FQNEAQ (reference sequence). The CDR3 DNA reads as TGTGCCAGCAGCTTAGACCTTGGACAGGGGGCGGAAGGGGCCAACGTCCTGACTTTC. This sequence encodes CASSLDLGQGAEGANVLTF. The full variable domain, in which reference TRBV7-9 and TRBJ2-6 provide the parts outside the CDR3, is DTGVSQNPRHKITKRGQNVTFRCDPISEHNRLYWYRQTLGQGPEFLTYFQNEAQLEKSRLLSDRFSAERPKGSFSTLEIQRTEQGDSAMYLCASSLDLGQGAEGANVLTFGAGSRLTVL.

J is TRBJ2-5 and V is TRBV18; TRBD2 might be the D (5 bases). The CDR3 is 14 amino acids. Trimming took off 5 bases at V and 4 bases at J, with 14 bases between the two ends. Per germline, CDR1 KGHSH and CDR2 LQKENI. The CDR3 region has the DNA TGTGCCAGCTCAGCCTTGAGGGCGGGAGAGACCCAGTACTTC. It yields the protein CASSALRAGETQYF.

The chain couples TRBV15 to TRBJ1-1; D is unclear. CDR3 length: 14 amino acids. V gave up 0 bases and J gave up 7 bases, with 12 bases separating them. Germline V lookup: CDR1 LNHNV, CDR2 YYDKDF (reference sequence). In DNA, the CDR3 is TGTGCCACCAGCAGAGATCATAACTCCCTTGAAGCTTTCTTT. It translates to CATSRDHNSLEAFF.

J is TRBJ2-3 and V is TRBV7-2; a possible D gene is TRBD2 (6 bases). Germline V gene data show CDR1 as SGHTA and CDR2 as FQGNSA. The CDR3 extends over 16 amino acids. V was trimmed by 1 base and J by 0 bases, leaving 11 bases between them. CDR3 coding DNA: TGTGCCAGCAGCTTAGACGGGAGTCCTAGCACAGATACGCAGTATTTT. It codes for CASSLDGSPSTDTQYF.

The rearrangement joins TRBV19 to TRBJ1-1, with D possibly TRBD1 on 5 matching bases. CDR3 length: 16 residues. Germline CDR1 LNHDA, CDR2 SQIVND (reference sequence). Trimming stripped 4 bases from V and 4 bases from J, with 19 bases between. This CDR3 reads CASSKQPGQATTEAFF. CDR3 in DNA: TGTGCCAGTAGTAAGCAGCCAGGGCAGGCGACCACTGAAGCTTTCTTT. Looking up the rest from reference TRBV19 and TRBJ1-1 gives the full variable domain: DGGITQSPKYLFRKEGQNVTLSCEQNLNHDAMYWYRQDPGQGLRLIYYSQIVNDFQKGDIAEGYSVSREKKESFPLTVTSAQKNPTAFYLCASSKQPGQATTEAFFGQGTRLTVV.